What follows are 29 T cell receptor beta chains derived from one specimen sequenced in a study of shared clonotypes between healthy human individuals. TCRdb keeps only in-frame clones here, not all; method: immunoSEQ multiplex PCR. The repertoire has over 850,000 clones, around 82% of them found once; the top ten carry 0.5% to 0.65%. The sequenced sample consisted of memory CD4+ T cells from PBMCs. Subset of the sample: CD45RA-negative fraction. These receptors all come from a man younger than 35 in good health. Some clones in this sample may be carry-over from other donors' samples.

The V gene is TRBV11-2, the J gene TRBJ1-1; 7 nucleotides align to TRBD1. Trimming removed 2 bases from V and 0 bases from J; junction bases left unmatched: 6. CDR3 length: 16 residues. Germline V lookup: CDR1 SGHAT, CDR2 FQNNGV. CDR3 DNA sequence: TGTGCCAGCAGCTTACTCAGGCAGGGGGTGAACACTGAAGCTTTCTTT. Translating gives CASSLLRQGVNTEAFF.

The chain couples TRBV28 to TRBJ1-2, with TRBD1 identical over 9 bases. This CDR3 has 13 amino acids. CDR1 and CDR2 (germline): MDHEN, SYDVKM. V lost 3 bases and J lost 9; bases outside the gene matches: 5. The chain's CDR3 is CASSLGTGSSYTF. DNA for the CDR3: TGTGCCAGCAGTTTGGGGACAGGGTCCAGCTACACCTTC.

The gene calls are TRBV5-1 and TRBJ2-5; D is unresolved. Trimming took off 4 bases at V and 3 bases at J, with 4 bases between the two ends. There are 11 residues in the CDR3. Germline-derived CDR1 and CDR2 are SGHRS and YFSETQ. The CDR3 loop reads CASSTEETQYF. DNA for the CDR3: TGCGCCAGCAGCACCGAAGAGACCCAGTACTTC.

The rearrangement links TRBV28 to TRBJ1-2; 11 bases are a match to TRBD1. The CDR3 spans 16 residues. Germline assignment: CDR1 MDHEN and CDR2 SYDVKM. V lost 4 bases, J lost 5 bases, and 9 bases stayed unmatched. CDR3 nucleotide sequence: TGTGCCAGCAGTTCATCAACGGGACAGGGGGGTTATGGCTACACCTTC. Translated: CASSSSTGQGGYGYTF.

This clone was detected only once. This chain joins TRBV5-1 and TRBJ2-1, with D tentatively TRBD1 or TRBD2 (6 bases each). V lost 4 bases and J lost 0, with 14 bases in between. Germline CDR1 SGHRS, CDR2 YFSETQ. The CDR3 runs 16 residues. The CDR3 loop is CASSGSGASSYNEQFF. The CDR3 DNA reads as TGCGCCAGCAGCGGGTCGGGGGCCAGCTCCTACAATGAGCAGTTCTTC.

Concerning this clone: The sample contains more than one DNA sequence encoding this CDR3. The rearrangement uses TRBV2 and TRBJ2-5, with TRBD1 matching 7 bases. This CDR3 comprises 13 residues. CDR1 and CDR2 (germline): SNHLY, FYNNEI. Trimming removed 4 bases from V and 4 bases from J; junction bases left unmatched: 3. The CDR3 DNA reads TGTGCCAGCAGTGGACAGGGTGGAGAGACCCAGTACTTC. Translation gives CASSGQGGETQYF.

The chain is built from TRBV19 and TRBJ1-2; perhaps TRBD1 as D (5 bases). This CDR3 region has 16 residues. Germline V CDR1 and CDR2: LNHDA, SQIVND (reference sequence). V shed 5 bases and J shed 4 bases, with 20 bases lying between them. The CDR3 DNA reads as TGTGCCAGTAGTGATCCCGGGGCAAAGTCAGGCTATGGCTACACCTTC. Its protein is CASSDPGAKSGYGYTF.

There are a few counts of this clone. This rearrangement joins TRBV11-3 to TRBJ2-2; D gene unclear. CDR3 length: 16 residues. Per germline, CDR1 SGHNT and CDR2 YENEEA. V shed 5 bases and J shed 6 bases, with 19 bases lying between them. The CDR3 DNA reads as TGTGCCAGCAGCGCTTACTCCCCACTAAGCGCCGGGGAGCTGTTTTTT. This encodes CASSAYSPLSAGELFF.

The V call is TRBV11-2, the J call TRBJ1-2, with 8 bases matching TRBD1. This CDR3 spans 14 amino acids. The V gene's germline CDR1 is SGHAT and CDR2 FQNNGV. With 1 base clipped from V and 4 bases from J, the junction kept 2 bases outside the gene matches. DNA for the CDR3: TGTGCCAGCAGCTTAGCCGGACAGGGCTATGGCTACACCTTC. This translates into CASSLAGQGYGYTF.

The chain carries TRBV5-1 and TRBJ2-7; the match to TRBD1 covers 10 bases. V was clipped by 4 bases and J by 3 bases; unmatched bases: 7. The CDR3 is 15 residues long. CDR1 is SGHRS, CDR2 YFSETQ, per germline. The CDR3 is CASSPDRGVVYEQYF. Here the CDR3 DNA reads TGCGCCAGCAGCCCGGACAGGGGGGTAGTCTACGAGCAGTACTTC.

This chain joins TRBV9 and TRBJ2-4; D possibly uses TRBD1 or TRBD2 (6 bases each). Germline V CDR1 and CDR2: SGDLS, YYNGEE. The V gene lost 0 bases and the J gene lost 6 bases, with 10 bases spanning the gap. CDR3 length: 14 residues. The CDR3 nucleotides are TGTGCCAGCAGCGTAGCCAAGGGGGGAAACATTCAGTACTTC. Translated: CASSVAKGGNIQYF.

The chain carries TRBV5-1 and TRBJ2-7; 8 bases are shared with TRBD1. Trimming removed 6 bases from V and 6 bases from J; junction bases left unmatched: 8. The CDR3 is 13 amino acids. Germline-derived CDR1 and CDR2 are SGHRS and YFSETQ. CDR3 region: CASTLYRGVEQYF. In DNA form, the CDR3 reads TGCGCCAGCACCCTTTACAGGGGGGTCGAGCAGTACTTC.

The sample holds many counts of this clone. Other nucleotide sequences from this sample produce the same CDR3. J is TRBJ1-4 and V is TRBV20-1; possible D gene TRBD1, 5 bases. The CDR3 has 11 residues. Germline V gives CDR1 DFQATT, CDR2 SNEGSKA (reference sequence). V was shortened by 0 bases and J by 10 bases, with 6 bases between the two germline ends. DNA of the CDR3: TGCAGTGCTAGAGAGGGGGGAAAACTGTTTTTT. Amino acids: CSAREGGKLFF.

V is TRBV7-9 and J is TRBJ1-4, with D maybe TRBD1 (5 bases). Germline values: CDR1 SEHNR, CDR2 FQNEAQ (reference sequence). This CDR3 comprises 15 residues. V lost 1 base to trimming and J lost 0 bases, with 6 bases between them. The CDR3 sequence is CASSLDRSTNEKLFF. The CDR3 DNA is TGTGCCAGCAGCTTAGACAGGTCAACTAATGAAAAACTGTTTTTT.

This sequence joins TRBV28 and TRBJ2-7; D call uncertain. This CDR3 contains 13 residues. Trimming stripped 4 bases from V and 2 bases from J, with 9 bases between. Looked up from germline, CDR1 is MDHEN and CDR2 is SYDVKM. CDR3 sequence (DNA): TGTGCCAGCAGTTCAACACGGGCCTACGAGCAGTACTTC. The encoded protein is CASSSTRAYEQYF.

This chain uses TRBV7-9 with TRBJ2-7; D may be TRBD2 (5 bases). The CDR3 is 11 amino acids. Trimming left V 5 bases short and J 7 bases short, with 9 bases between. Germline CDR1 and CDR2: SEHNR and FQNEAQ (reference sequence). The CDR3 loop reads CASSPQREQYF. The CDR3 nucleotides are TGTGCCAGCAGCCCCCAGCGGGAGCAGTACTTC.

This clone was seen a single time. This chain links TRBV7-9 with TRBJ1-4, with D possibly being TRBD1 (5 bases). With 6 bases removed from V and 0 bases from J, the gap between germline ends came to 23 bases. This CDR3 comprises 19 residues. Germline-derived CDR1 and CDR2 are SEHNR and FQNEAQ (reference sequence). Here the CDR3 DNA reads TGTGCCAGCAGTCCCGACCCCAGGAGGCGAGGGGCAACTAATGAAAAACTGTTTTTT. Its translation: CASSPDPRRRGATNEKLFF.

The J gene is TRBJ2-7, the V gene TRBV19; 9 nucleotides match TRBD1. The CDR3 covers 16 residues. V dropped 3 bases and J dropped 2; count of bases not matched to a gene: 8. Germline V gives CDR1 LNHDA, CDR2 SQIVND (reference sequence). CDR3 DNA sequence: TGTGCCAGTAGTATTAGGAGGACAGGGGACGCCTACGAGCAGTACTTC. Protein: CASSIRRTGDAYEQYF.

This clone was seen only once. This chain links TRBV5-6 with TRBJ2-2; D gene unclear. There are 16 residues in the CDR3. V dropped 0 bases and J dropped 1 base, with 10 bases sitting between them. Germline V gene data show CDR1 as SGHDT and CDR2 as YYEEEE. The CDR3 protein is CASSLGLTRNTGELFF. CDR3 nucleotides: TGTGCCAGCAGCTTGGGACTGACAAGGAACACCGGGGAGCTGTTTTTT.

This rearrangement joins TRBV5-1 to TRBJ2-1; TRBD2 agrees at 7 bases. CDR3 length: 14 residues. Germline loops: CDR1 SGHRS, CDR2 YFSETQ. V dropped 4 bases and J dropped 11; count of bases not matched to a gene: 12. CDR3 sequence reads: CASSPGLDSRKQFF. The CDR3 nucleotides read TGCGCCAGCAGCCCAGGACTAGACTCTCGAAAGCAGTTCTTC. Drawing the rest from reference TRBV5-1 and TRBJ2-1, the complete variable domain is KAGVTQTPRYLIKTRGQQVTLSCSPISGHRSVSWYQQTPGQGLQFLFEYFSETQRNKGNFPGRFSGRQFSNSRSEMNVSTLELGDSALYLCASSPGLDSRKQFFGPGTRLTVL.

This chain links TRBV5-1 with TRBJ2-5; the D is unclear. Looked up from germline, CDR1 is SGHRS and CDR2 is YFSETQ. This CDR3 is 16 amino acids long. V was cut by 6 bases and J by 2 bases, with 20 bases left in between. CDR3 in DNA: TGCGCCAGCAAGGACGCCCCCGGCCTCCCTCAAGAGACCCAGTACTTC. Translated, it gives CASKDAPGLPQETQYF. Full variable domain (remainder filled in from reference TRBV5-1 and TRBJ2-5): KAGVTQTPRYLIKTRGQQVTLSCSPISGHRSVSWYQQTPGQGLQFLFEYFSETQRNKGNFPGRFSGRQFSNSRSEMNVSTLELGDSALYLCASKDAPGLPQETQYFGPGTRLLVL.

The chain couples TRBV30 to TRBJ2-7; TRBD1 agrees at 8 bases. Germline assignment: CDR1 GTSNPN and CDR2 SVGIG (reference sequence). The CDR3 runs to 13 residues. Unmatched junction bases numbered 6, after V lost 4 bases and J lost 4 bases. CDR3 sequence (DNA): TGTGCCTGGAACCAGGACAGGGCGTACGAGCAGTACTTC. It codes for CAWNQDRAYEQYF. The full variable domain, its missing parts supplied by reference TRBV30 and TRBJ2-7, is SQTIHQWPATLVQPVGSPLSLECTVEGTSNPNLYWYRQAAGRGLQLLFYSVGIGQISSEVPQNLSASRPQDRQFILSSKKLLLSDSGFYLCAWNQDRAYEQYFGPGTRLTVT.

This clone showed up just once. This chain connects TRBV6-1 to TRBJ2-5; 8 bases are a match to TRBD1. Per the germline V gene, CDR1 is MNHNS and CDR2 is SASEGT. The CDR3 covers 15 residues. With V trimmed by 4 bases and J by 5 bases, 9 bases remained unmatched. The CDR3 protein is CASSGYRGVRETQYF. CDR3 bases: TGTGCCAGCAGTGGCTACAGGGGGGTTCGGGAGACCCAGTACTTC.

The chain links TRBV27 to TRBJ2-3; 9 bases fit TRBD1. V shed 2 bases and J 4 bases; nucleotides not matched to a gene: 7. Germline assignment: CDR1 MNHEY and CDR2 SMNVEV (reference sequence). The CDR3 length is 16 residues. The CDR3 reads CASSLLGQGISDTQYF. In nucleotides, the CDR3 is TGTGCCAGCAGTTTACTGGGACAGGGAATTTCAGATACGCAGTATTTT.

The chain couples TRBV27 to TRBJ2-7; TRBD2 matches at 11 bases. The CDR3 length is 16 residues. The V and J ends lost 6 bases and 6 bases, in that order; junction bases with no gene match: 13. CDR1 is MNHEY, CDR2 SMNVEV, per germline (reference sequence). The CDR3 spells CASRPLFSGRAGEQYF. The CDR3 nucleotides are TGTGCCAGCAGACCCCTTTTTAGCGGGAGGGCCGGCGAGCAGTACTTC.

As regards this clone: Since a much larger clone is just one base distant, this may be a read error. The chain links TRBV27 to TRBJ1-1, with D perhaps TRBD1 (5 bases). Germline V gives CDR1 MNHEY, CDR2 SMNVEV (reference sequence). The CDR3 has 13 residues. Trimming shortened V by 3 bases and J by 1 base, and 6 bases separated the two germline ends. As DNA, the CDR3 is TGTGCCAGCAGTTTTACAGGGAACACTGAAGCTTTCTTT. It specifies CASSFTGNTEAFF.

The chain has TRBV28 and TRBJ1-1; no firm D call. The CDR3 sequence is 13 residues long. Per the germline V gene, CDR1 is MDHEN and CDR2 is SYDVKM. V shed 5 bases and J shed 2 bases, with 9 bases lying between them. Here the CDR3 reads CASSPPHNTEAFF. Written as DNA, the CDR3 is TGTGCCAGCAGTCCGCCCCACAACACTGAAGCTTTCTTT.

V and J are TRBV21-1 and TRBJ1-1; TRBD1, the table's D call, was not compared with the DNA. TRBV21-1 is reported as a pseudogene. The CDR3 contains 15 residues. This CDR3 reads CASSVLKDRNTEAFF. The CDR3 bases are TGTGCCAGCAGCGTATTAAAGGACAGGAACACTGAAGCTTTCTTT.

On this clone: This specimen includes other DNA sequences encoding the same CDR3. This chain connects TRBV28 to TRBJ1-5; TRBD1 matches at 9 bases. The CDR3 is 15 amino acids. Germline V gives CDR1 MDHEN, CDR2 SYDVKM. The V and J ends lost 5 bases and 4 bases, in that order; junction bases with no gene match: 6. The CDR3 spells CASSDPGQGNQPQHF. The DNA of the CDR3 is TGTGCCAGCAGTGACCCGGGACAGGGTAATCAGCCCCAGCATTTT.